This record concerns one T cell receptor beta chain sequence. The specificity of this receptor is unknown. The input lacks base qualities; no much larger clone sits a single base away. Preparation of the library involved 5' RACE. Sequencing relied on an Illumina HiSeq 2500. A second PCR of about 6 to 11 cycles was performed with a sample-barcoded 5' primer and a J-beta primer mix. Each TCR beta cDNA molecule received a unique molecular identifier from a template-switch 5' adaptor carrying 12 random nucleotides. Each sample yielded at least 3 million CDR3-containing paired-end reads. First-strand cDNA was synthesized from all RNA with the Mint cDNA synthesis kit, primed by a TRBC-specific oligonucleotide. All cDNA was treated with uracil-DNA glycosylase and then went through a first 18-cycle PCR with the universal primers M1SS and BC2_uni_R. Per the authors' processing: Each sample was normalized by randomly selecting 1 million high-quality reads, each carrying a distinct molecular identifier. Instead of being binned into consensus sequences, reads with shared molecular identifiers were discarded. MiTCR, with a Q25 quality threshold and the strictest error-elimination algorithm, was used for CDR3 identification, clonotype clustering and error correction. Lower-bound total TCR beta diversity was estimated with a nonparametric unseen species model using Euler transformation. TCRdb cleaned the public reads at Q25 with fastp, built clones with MiXCR and kept in-frame beta chains. Rows are unified per CDR3 protein, each entry keeping the most common DNA and genes. TCRdb, not the authors, supplied the V and J calls. The sample table shows over 1,500,000 distinct CDR3 sequences, and less than 50% are seen once. The ten top clones hold 2.1% of the sample.

The data belong to a study of blood T cells in healthy people across ages (dated by TCRdb to between 2014 and 2017). Looking at the study overall: In model experiments, template switching captured about one uniquely barcoded TCR beta cDNA molecule for every two T cells. Two additional independent replicas of 1 million unique cDNA reads from the same blood draw were analyzed for two donors (one aged 18 to 29 and one aged 80 or older). Four age groups were formed from the donors: young (average roughly 15 years), middle-aged (around 39), aged (roughly 56) and long-lived (less than 85). Using deep sequencing normalized with unique cDNA molecular identifiers, the study measured how TCR beta repertoire diversity changes with age. To avoid experimental bias, donors of different ages were distributed randomly across sequencing lanes. The paper's findings and limits, for the study overall: Compared with the aged group, the long-lived group had more naive CD4+ T cells, fewer expanded clones and increased TCR diversity, suggesting age selection. As age increased, observed TCR beta diversity per million T cells dropped in a roughly linear way, and a significant reduction was already evident by age about 40. Estimates of total diversity based on one million sequenced T cells were considered lower bounds and underestimates. The CMV infection status of donors was not known, potentially confounding age-related changes in expanded clonotypes. There was a strong correlation between observed TCR beta diversity and the percentage of naive T cells measured by flow cytometry. Bulk unsorted PBMC profiling prevented conclusive comparison of naive and antigen-experienced compartments.

For CDR1 and CDR2, the germline V gene lists SGHRS and YFSETQ. Its CDR3 holds 15 amino acids, cysteine through phenylalanine. Just CDR3 DNA is preserved here, 45 bases in frame from base 1. V ends up 1 base short and J 9 bases short, with an unmatched junction base count of 6. The 39 donors, aged about 6 to 95 years, were systemically healthy Caucasian individuals from Russia. Roughly 9 milliliters of peripheral blood were drawn from each donor into EDTA-treated Vacutainer tubes. PBMCs were isolated by Ficoll-Paque density-gradient centrifugation, with at least 6 million obtained per sample. Total RNA, at least 6 micrograms per sample, was extracted from PBMCs with Trizol reagent. For every donor, flow cytometry on a PBMC aliquot measured the percentage of naive CD45RAhigh/CD27high T cells.

The source material was blood. The V and J genes are TRBV5-1 and TRBJ2-1; the central 11 bases match TRBD2. The TCR sequence derives from a woman between 35 and 50 years old in good health. The CDR3 region has the sequence CASSLSSGGMSEQFF. The DNA sequence is as follows: TGCGCCAGCAGCTTGTCTAGCGGGGGGATGAGTGAGCAGTTCTTC.